This entry describes one T cell receptor beta chain. V lost 6 bases and J 3 bases, leaving 9 bases between the germline ends. The CDR3 is 12 amino acids. This record belongs to a study of blood T cell repertoires in COVID-19. About the study: PBMCs, B-cell-depleted T cells, or T cells provided the cDNA or gDNA that made up the material.

Some clones are missing from TCRdb's copy, which holds only in-frame ones; the method was immunoSEQ multiplex PCR. The table shows some 170,000 clones, with roughly 81% occurring only once. The chain couples TRBV12-3 or TRBV12-4 to TRBJ2-7; D is perhaps TRBD1 (5 bases). The sequence came from a woman in her forties with COVID-19, enrolled during active disease. The sequencing input was peripheral blood. CDR3 region: CASRGDSYEQYV. The CDR3 bases are TGTGCCAGCAGGGGCGACAGCTACGAGCAGTACGTC.